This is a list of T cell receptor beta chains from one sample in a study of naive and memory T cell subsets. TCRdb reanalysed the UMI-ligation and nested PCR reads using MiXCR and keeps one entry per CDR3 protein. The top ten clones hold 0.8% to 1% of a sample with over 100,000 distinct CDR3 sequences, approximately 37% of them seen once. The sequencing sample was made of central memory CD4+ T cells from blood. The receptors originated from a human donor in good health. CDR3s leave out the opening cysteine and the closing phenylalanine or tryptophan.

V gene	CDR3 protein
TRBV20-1	SARKQLSYEQY
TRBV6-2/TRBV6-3	ASSYTGNRREQY
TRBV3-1	ASTKTSGRPSYNEQF
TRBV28	AGFDGNYGYT
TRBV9	ASSLGGDSGNTIY
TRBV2	ASSVTGENTGELF
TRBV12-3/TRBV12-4	ASSQGTQNQPQH
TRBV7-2	ASSFGTGVRADTQY
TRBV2	ASCRDYADTQY
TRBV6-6	ASNRGRDYGYT
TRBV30	AWSPLGASSYNEQF
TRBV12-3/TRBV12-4	ASSGPGTGVNNEQF
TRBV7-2	ASSLVWWGESEAF
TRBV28	ASSFGGEETQY
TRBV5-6	ASSSGMGQGENIQY
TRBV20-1	SASRLAGEAETQY
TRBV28	ASRNGGPYTDTQY
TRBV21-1	ASSRRQGPYGYT
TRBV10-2	ASTDSHSNQPKH
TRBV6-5	ASSYRGRGEKLF
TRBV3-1	ASSQDTGLQPQH
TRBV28	ASSFERGFQETQY
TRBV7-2	ASSFGPIGNQPQH
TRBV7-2	ASSSRTGASNQPQH
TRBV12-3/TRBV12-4	ASSLRGYEAF
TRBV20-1	SASRNLAARRETQY
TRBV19	ASRLTGAAGANVLT
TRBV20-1	SARQGGTEAF
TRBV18	ASSPRTDLYGYT
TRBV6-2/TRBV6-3	ASSPLNPRDRSYNEQF
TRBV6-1	ASSEGPSIYEQY
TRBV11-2	ASSLFRAFGAGDEQF
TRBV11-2	ASSGQVINEQF
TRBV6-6	ASSTPPGTGREKLF
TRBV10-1	ASTRDLGTGELF
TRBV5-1	ASSLMAGPNYGYT
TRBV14	ASSPLGGRDYEQY
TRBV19	ASRSNGGSSYEQY
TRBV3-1	ASSYSTTGEKLF
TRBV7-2	ASSQAASGRVEQY
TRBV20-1	SAKWRGLGQPQH
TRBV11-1	ASSFYRATRTTGELF
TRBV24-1	ATSDSGTGGFYGYT
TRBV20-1	MAGQGADYNSPLH
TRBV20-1	SAKLDTEAF
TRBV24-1	ATSGTGSTAGYT
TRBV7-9	ASSLPGYNQPQH
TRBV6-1	AIGTDSYNEQF
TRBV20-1	SASPSVNQPQH
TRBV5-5	ASRRSGATNEKLF
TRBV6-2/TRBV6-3	ASRRGQGVFYEQY